One sample yielded the 24 T cell receptor beta chains listed below, sequenced in a study of OX40 agonist ivuxolimab in advanced cancers. Clones were sequenced by immunoSEQ multiplex PCR, and TCRdb holds only the in-frame ones, with some missing. The table records 60,000 to 80,000 clones, around 74% of them present only once. The input for sequencing was CD4+ or CD8+ T cells sorted from blood, taken in a trial of the OX40 agonist ivuxolimab. The source is an adult with an advanced solid tumor such as melanoma, head and neck, liver or kidney cancer.

This chain uses TRBV6-4 with TRBJ1-2; D call uncertain. The CDR3 is made up of 14 amino acids. V gave up 4 bases and J gave up 4 bases, with 13 bases separating them. The V gene's germline CDR1 is MRHNA and CDR2 SNTAGT. CDR3 nucleotides: TGTGCCAGCAGTGCCTTCTTTACTGGCTATGGCTACACCTTC. Residues: CASSAFFTGYGYTF.

The rearrangement links TRBV28 to TRBJ1-5, with D possibly matching TRBD1 (6 bases). Germline-derived CDR1 and CDR2 are MDHEN and SYDVKM. V was clipped by 3 bases and J by 1 base, with 13 bases between them. This CDR3 contains 16 residues. The CDR3 loop reads CASSFGGAGSNQPQHF. In DNA, the CDR3 is TGTGCCAGCAGTTTCGGGGGGGCAGGGAGCAATCAGCCCCAGCATTTT.

This clone was seen just once. The junction departs from germline at one end; a sequencing error may be responsible. The V and J genes are TRBV6-5 and TRBJ2-7, with D perhaps matching TRBD1 or TRBD2 (5 bases each). Germline assignment: CDR1 MNHEY and CDR2 SVGAGI. CDR3 length equals 15 residues. The CDR3 here is CAISNRDLLSYEQYF. The CDR3 region has the DNA TGTGCCATCAGTAATAGGGACCTGCTTTCCTACGAGCAGTACTTC.

The chain is built from TRBV7-2 and TRBJ2-7; the match to TRBD1 covers 9 bases. There are 16 residues in the CDR3. Germline V gene data show CDR1 as SGHTA and CDR2 as FQGNSA. The ends lost 5 bases at V and 6 bases at J; junction bases unmatched: 14. The CDR3 spells CASSPLTMTGGSEQYF. The CDR3 region has the DNA TGTGCCAGCAGCCCCCTAACCATGACAGGGGGATCCGAGCAGTACTTC.

The chain combines TRBV28 with TRBJ1-4; D gene uncertain. Germline V gene lookup returns CDR1 MDHEN and CDR2 SYDVKM. V was clipped by 5 bases and J by 3 bases, with 7 bases between them. The CDR3 length is 13 residues. This CDR3 reads CASSPRANEKLFF. CDR3 nucleotide sequence: TGTGCCAGCAGTCCCCGGGCTAATGAAAAACTGTTTTTT.

The chain links TRBV5-5 to TRBJ2-3; the D is unclear. Germline V lookup: CDR1 SGHKS, CDR2 YYEKEE (reference sequence). With 4 bases removed from V and 6 bases from J, the gap between germline ends came to 12 bases. The CDR3 is made up of 13 amino acids. CDR3 in DNA: TGTGCCAGCAGCCCGTTGTCCGCCGATACGCAGTATTTT. It translates to CASSPLSADTQYF.

The V and J genes are TRBV4-1 and TRBJ2-2; D call uncertain. CDR1 is MGHRA, CDR2 YSYEKL, per germline. The CDR3 sequence is 15 residues long. V lost 0 bases and J lost 2, with 7 bases in between. In DNA, the CDR3 is TGCGCCAGCAGCCAAGATAGAGGAAACACCGGGGAGCTGTTTTTT. The encoded protein is CASSQDRGNTGELFF.

This clone was detected only a few times. The rearrangement uses TRBV10-1 and TRBJ2-1; TRBD2 agrees at 7 bases. The CDR3 has 19 amino acids. Germline V lookup: CDR1 WNHNN, CDR2 SYGVQD (reference sequence). The V and J ends lost 3 bases and 5 bases, in that order; junction bases with no gene match: 19. The CDR3 sequence: CASSDGGRLGGKGNNEQFF. The CDR3 region has the DNA TGCGCCAGCAGTGATGGGGGACGTCTGGGGGGGAAAGGAAACAATGAGCAGTTCTTC.

The sample holds a few counts of this clone. The J gene is TRBJ1-6, the V gene TRBV5-1, with TRBD1 as a possible D gene (5 bases). Looked up from germline, CDR1 is SGHRS and CDR2 is YFSETQ. This CDR3 comprises 15 residues. Trimming shortened V by 4 bases and J by 9 bases, and 17 bases separated the two germline ends. The CDR3 reads CASSERGGTASPLHF. CDR3 DNA sequence: TGCGCCAGCAGCGAAAGGGGAGGGACCGCTTCACCCCTCCACTTT.

This clone was counted a few times. The rearrangement joins TRBV5-6 to TRBJ2-7, with 7 bases fitting TRBD1. Germline V lookup: CDR1 SGHDT, CDR2 YYEEEE. This CDR3 contains 15 residues. The V segment lost 4 bases and the J segment 3 bases; nucleotides outside the gene matches: 10. CDR3 loop: CASSQTGAGYYEQYF. The CDR3, as DNA: TGTGCCAGCAGCCAAACAGGGGCTGGGTACTACGAGCAGTACTTC.

This CDR3 is CASSQEWSSGEPDTQYF. The DNA for the CDR3 is TGCGCCAGCAGCCAAGAATGGAGTAGCGGGGAGCCGGATACGCAGTATTTT. This sequence joins TRBV4-1 and TRBJ2-3; the match to TRBD2 covers 8 bases. Germline CDR1 and CDR2: MGHRA and YSYEKL. The V gene end was trimmed by 0 bases and the J gene end by 6 bases; junction bases not matched to a gene: 11. The CDR3 consists of 17 residues.

There are a few counts of this clone. The chain recombines TRBV5-6 with TRBJ1-2, with D uncertain. V gave up 0 bases and J gave up 9 bases, with 9 bases separating them. This CDR3 has 12 residues. Germline V gives CDR1 SGHDT, CDR2 YYEEEE. The CDR3 is CASSLAGWSYTF. DNA for the CDR3: TGTGCCAGCAGCTTGGCCGGCTGGAGCTACACCTTC.

The sample holds one count of this clone. The rearrangement uses TRBV4-3 and TRBJ1-6; tentative D call: TRBD1 (6 bases). Looked up from germline, CDR1 is LGHNA and CDR2 is YSLEER. The CDR3 is 16 amino acids. Trimming stripped 0 bases from V and 7 bases from J, with 13 bases between. Here the CDR3 reads CASSQDSRGGNSPLHF. The CDR3 DNA follows: TGCGCCAGCAGCCAAGATTCCAGGGGAGGCAATTCACCCCTCCACTTT.

The rearrangement links TRBV28 to TRBJ2-2; TRBD1 might be the D (5 bases). Trimming stripped 3 bases from V and 4 bases from J, with 12 bases between. Per germline, CDR1 MDHEN and CDR2 SYDVKM. This CDR3 is built from 15 residues. The CDR3 is CASSLGGASTGELFF. The DNA for the CDR3 is TGTGCCAGCAGTTTGGGTGGGGCATCCACCGGGGAGCTGTTTTTT.

The chain joins TRBV4-3 to TRBJ2-5; D is possibly TRBD1 or TRBD2 (6 bases each). The CDR3 is made up of 14 amino acids. The germline gives CDR1 LGHNA, CDR2 YSLEER. V lost 3 bases and J lost 4, with 12 bases in between. As DNA, the CDR3 is TGCGCCAGCAGCCAGAGGGGGGTGGGAGAGACCCAGTACTTC. This encodes CASSQRGVGETQYF.

This clone has just one count. The V and J genes are TRBV12-5 and TRBJ2-3; D is ambiguous. The CDR3 is 12 amino acids. CDR1 and CDR2 from the germline V gene are LGHNT and FRNRAP. Trimming took off 1 base at V and 6 bases at J, with 5 bases between the two ends. The CDR3 bases are TGTGCTAGTGGTTTGGCGTGGGATACGCAGTATTTT. Amino acids: CASGLAWDTQYF.

The chain couples TRBV4-3 to TRBJ2-7; a weak D match, TRBD2 (7 bases). This CDR3 is built from 16 residues. V dropped 0 bases and J dropped 5 bases, with 17 bases sitting between them. Germline assignment: CDR1 LGHNA and CDR2 YSLEER. CDR3 sequence: CASSQDLRGGADEQYF. The CDR3 DNA sequence: TGCGCCAGCAGCCAAGATCTAAGGGGGGGGGCGGACGAGCAGTACTTC.

V and J are TRBV6-5 and TRBJ1-4, with 9 bases that match TRBD1. This CDR3 has 13 residues. V lost 6 bases, J lost 4 bases, and 0 bases stayed unmatched. The germline CDR1 and CDR2 sequences are MNHEY and SVGAGI. The CDR3 is CASRTGGNEKLFF. The CDR3 bases are TGTGCCAGCAGGACAGGGGGTAATGAAAAACTGTTTTTT.

CDR3 coding DNA: TGTGCCAGCAGCTTATGGCAGGGGGCTCCCAACCCTCAAGAGACCCAGTACTTC. Its protein product is CASSLWQGAPNPQETQYF. The chain links TRBV13 to TRBJ2-5; 8 bases map to TRBD1. The junction had 13 bases not matched to a gene; V was cut back by 2 bases and J by 2 bases. Germline CDR1 reads PRHDT; CDR2 reads FYEKMQ (reference sequence). The CDR3 extends over 18 amino acids.

The V call is TRBV28, the J call TRBJ2-7, with unresolved D. Per germline, CDR1 MDHEN and CDR2 SYDVKM. Between the trimmed V and J ends, which lost 5 bases and 7 bases, there was a span of 12 bases. The CDR3 runs to 12 residues. The CDR3 DNA reads as TGTGCCAGCAGTCCCCCCCGACAAGAGCAGTACTTC. This sequence encodes CASSPPRQEQYF. The full variable domain, in which reference TRBV28 and TRBJ2-7 provide the parts outside the CDR3, is DVKVTQSSRYLVKRTGEKVFLECVQDMDHENMFWYRQDPGLGLRLIYFSYDVKMKEKGDIPEGYSVSREKKERFSLILESASTNQTSMYLCASSPPRQEQYFGPGTRLTVT.

With regard to this clone: Other DNA variants within this sample encode the same CDR3. The chain is built from TRBV27 and TRBJ1-5; D uncertain. Germline CDR1 MNHEY, CDR2 SMNVEV (reference sequence). This CDR3 is built from 12 residues. Trimming cost V 3 bases and J 6 bases, with 6 bases left between them. The chain's CDR3 is CASSFPGQPQHF. The DNA for the CDR3 is TGTGCCAGCAGTTTCCCGGGTCAGCCCCAGCATTTT.

The chain joins TRBV4-3 to TRBJ2-6; D is unclear. Between the trimmed V and J ends, which lost 2 bases and 3 bases, there was a span of 11 bases. The germline CDR1 and CDR2 sequences are LGHNA and YSLEER. This CDR3 comprises 16 residues. Written as DNA, the CDR3 is TGCGCCAGCAGCCAATCTGCGAGTGGTGGGGCCAACGTCCTGACTTTC. Translating gives CASSQSASGGANVLTF.

The chain uses TRBV6-5 and TRBJ2-7; TRBD1 matches at 7 bases. This CDR3 comprises 15 residues. Germline trimming cut 7 bases from V and 5 bases from J; bases unmatched to any gene: 14. Germline loops: CDR1 MNHEY, CDR2 SVGAGI. The CDR3 loop reads CASTIAVGTANEQYF. The CDR3 region has the DNA TGTGCCAGCACCATCGCGGTTGGGACAGCTAACGAGCAGTACTTC.

V is TRBV6-5 and J is TRBJ2-1; 11 positions match TRBD2. J was trimmed by 5 bases and V by 5 bases; bases with no gene match: 2. Per germline, CDR1 MNHEY and CDR2 SVGAGI. This CDR3 has 14 residues. The CDR3 nucleotides read TGTGCCAGCAGTGGGACTAGCGGAAACAATGAGCAGTTCTTC. It is translated as CASSGTSGNNEQFF.